This T cell receptor beta chain emerged from a study of graft-versus-host responses after intestinal transplantation. Study overall: Isolated intestinal, liver-intestinal, or multivisceral transplants had been given to the recipients. Anti-thymocyte globulin induction preceded two to four years of tacrolimus and steroid maintenance in all recipients. Study-wide findings and caveats: Association was observed between peak circulating GvH clone levels and early post-transplant HvG declines.

TCRdb's copy holds only in-frame clones and misses some; the assay was immunoSEQ multiplex PCR. The data show over 1,500 clones, 38% seen once. Plated together were around 200,000 CFSE-labeled responder cells and around 200,000 irradiated, violet-dye-labeled stimulator cells. Post-reaction sorting isolated proliferating CFSE-low CD3+CD4+ and CD3+CD8+ responders. This clone showed up just a few times. The CDR3 consists of 17 residues. Germline values: CDR1 MNHEY, CDR2 SMNVEV (reference sequence). V trimming: 0 bases; J trimming: 3 bases; junction bases outside the gene matches: 8. The receptor was isolated from a human patient who was an organ donor for intestinal transplantation. The sample was alloreactive CD8+ T cells from a mixed lymphocyte reaction culture, taken before transplantation. Subset defined: CFSE-low proliferating T cells sorted from roughly six-day pre-transplant mixed lymphocyte reaction (GvH or HvG direction). The chain is built from TRBV27 and TRBJ2-3, with 8 nucleotides matching TRBD2. DNA of the CDR3: TGTGCCAGCAGTTTATCAACAGCGGGGGTAGGGACAGATACGCAGTATTTT. It specifies CASSLSTAGVGTDTQYF.